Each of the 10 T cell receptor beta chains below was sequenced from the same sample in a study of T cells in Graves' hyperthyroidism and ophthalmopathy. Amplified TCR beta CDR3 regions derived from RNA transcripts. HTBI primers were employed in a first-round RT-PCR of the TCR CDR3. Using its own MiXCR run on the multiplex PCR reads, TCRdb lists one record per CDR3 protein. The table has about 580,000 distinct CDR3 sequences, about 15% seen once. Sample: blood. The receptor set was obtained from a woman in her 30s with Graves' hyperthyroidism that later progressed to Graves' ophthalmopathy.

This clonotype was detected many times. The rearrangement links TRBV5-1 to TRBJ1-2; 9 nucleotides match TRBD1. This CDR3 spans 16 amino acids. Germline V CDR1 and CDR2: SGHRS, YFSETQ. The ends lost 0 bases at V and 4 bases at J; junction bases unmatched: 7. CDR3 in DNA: TGCGCCAGCAGCTTGGCCGGACAGGGGAATGGCTATGGCTACACCTTC. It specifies CASSLAGQGNGYGYTF.

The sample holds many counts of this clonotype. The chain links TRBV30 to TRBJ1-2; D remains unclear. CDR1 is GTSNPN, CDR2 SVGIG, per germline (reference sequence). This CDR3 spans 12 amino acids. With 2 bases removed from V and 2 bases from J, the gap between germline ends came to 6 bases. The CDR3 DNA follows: TGTGCCTGGAGTTGGTCAAACTATGGCTACACCTTC. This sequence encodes CAWSWSNYGYTF.

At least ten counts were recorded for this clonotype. CDR3 amino acids: CASSYPGGANTEAFF. Written as DNA, the CDR3 is TGTGCCAGCAGTTACCCCGGGGGAGCGAACACTGAAGCTTTCTTT. The V and J genes are TRBV6-2 or TRBV6-3 and TRBJ1-1; D may be TRBD1 (5 bases). The CDR3 covers 15 residues. Germline V gene sequence: CDR1 MNHEY, CDR2 SVGEGT. V was clipped by 2 bases and J by 1 base, with 11 bases between them.

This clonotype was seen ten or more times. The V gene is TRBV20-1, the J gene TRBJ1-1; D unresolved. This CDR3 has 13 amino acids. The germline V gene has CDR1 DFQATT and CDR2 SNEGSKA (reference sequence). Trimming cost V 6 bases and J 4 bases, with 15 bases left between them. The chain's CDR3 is CSAYIPSSTEAFF. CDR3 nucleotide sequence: TGCAGTGCCTATATACCATCAAGCACTGAAGCTTTCTTT.

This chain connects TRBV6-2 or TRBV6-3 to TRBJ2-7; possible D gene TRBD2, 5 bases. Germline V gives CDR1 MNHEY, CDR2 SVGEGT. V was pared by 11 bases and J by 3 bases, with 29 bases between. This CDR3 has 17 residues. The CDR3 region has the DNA TGTGCCTCCTTAGGGCAGGCCGACTACCGTGGGTTCTACGAGCAGTACTTC. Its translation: CASLGQADYRGFYEQYF.

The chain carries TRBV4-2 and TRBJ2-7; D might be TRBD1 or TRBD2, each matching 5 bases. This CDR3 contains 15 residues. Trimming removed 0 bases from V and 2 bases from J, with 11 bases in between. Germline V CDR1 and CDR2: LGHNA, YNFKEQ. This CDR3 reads CASSQEGDRAYEQYF. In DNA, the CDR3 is TGTGCCAGCAGCCAAGAAGGGGACCGGGCCTACGAGCAGTACTTC.

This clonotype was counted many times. The CDR3 nucleotides are TGCGCCAGCAGCTTGGTAGCAGGGGCTGGAAACACCATATATTTT. Its translation: CASSLVAGAGNTIYF. The chain couples TRBV5-1 to TRBJ1-3, with D perhaps TRBD1 (6 bases). CDR1 and CDR2 (germline): SGHRS, YFSETQ. This CDR3 comprises 15 residues. Trimming removed 0 bases from V and 2 bases from J, with 9 bases in between.

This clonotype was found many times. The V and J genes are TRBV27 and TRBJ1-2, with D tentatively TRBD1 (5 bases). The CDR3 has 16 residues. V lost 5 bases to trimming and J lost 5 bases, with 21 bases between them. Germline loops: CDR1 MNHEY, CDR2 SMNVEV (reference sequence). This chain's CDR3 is CASSLQTDGVVYGYTF. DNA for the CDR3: TGTGCCAGCAGTCTCCAGACAGACGGGGTTGTATATGGCTACACCTTC.

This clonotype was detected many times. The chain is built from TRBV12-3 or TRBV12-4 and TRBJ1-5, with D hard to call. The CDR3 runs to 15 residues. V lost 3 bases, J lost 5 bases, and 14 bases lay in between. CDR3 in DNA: TGTGCCAGCAGTTTCGATGTTGGATCCTATCAGCCCCAGCATTTT. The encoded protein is CASSFDVGSYQPQHF.

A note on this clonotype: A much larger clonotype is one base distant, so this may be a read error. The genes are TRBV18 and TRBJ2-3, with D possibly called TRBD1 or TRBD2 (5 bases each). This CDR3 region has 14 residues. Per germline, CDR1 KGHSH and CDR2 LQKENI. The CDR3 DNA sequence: TGTGCCAGCCCACCACTAGGGGACGCGGATACGCAGTATTTT. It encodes CASPPLGDADTQYF.